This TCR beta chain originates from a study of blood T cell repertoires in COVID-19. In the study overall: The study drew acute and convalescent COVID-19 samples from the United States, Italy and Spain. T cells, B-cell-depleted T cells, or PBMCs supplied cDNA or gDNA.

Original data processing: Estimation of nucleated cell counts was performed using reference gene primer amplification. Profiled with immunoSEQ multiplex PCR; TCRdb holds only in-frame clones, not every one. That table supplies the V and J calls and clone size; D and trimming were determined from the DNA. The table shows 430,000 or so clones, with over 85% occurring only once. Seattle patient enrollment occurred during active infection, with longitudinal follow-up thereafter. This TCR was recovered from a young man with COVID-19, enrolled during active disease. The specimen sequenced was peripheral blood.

CDR3 in amino acids: CASSPRLATSTDTQYF. The CDR3 coding sequence is TGTGCCAGCAGCCCCCGACTAGCGACTAGCACAGATACGCAGTATTTT. The chain carries TRBV11-2 and TRBJ2-3; 8 bases are a match to TRBD2. The V gene's germline CDR1 is SGHAT and CDR2 FQNNGV. CDR3 size: 16 residues. Unmatched junction bases numbered 7, after V lost 5 bases and J lost 0 bases.